The 2 T cell receptor beta chains given below trace back to one sample, sequenced in a study of T cell responses to AZD1222 COVID-19 vaccine. The method was immunoSEQ multiplex PCR; TCRdb's version includes in-frame clones alone and lacks a portion of them. There are about 99,000 clones in the sample; 75% to 90% occur only once, and around 20% lies in the top ten. Sample: peripheral blood, taken on day 0 of AZD1222 vaccination. Every receptor here comes from an adult in good health.

J is TRBJ1-1 and V is TRBV5-1; a possible D gene is TRBD1 (6 bases). Germline values: CDR1 SGHRS, CDR2 YFSETQ. The length of the CDR3 is 15 residues. V was trimmed by 0 bases and J by 7 bases, leaving 16 bases between them. CDR3 nucleotide sequence: TGCGCCAGCAGCTTGGGTGTCAGGGGAAATAGTGAAGCTTTCTTT. This sequence encodes CASSLGVRGNSEAFF.

The chain is built from TRBV19 and TRBJ1-5; unclear D gene. V was pared by 3 bases and J by 0 bases, with 9 bases between. Per the germline V gene, CDR1 is LNHDA and CDR2 is SQIVND (reference sequence). The CDR3 is 15 amino acids. CDR3 coding DNA: TGTGCCAGTAGTATTGCCGCGAATAGCAATCAGCCCCAGCATTTT. Translating gives CASSIAANSNQPQHF.